This TCR beta chain emerged from a study of blood T cell repertoires in COVID-19. Study information: Samples came from the United States, Italy and Spain, spanning acute and convalescent COVID-19.

This clone was counted a single time. Allocation to cohorts depended on clinical history reported by the participants. Cohort 3 donors counted as recovered after two negative PCRs, clearance, or resolved symptoms. This CDR3 is 14 amino acids long. In germline, CDR1 is LGHDT, CDR2 YNNKEL (reference sequence). V was pared by 5 bases and J by 4 bases, with 14 bases between. Methods used by the authors: From reference gene primer amplification, estimates of nucleated cell counts were derived. The repertoire was sequenced with immunoSEQ multiplex PCR; TCRdb's copy has only in-frame clones and lacks some. D and trimming come from the DNA, and the V and J calls and clone size come from that table. The repertoire consists of about 480,000 clones, with around 87% occurring once and the leading ten covering approximately 2%.

Sequencing was done on a sample of PBMCs or T cells enriched from blood (not recorded which). This chain connects TRBV3-1 (or the pseudogene TRBV3-2) to TRBJ1-1; D is possibly TRBD1 (6 bases). This receptor was taken from a woman between 40 and 50 years old who had recovered from COVID-19. CDR3 nucleotides: TGTGCCAGCAGCTATGCCAGGGGTGGCACTGAAGCTTTCTTT. Its protein is CASSYARGGTEAFF.